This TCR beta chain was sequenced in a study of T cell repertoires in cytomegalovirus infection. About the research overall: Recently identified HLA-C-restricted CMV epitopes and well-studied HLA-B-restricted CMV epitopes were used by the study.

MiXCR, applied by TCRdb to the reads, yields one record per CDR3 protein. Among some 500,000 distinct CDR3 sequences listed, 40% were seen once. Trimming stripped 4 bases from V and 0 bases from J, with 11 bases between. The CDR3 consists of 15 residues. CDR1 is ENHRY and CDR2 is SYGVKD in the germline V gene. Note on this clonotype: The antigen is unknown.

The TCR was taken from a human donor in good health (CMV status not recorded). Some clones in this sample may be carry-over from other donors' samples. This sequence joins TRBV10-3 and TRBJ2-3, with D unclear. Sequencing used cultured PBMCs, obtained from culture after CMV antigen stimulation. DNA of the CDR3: TGTGCCATCAGTGTTCGGGCCCGGAGCACAGATACGCAGTATTTT. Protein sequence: CAISVRARSTDTQYF.